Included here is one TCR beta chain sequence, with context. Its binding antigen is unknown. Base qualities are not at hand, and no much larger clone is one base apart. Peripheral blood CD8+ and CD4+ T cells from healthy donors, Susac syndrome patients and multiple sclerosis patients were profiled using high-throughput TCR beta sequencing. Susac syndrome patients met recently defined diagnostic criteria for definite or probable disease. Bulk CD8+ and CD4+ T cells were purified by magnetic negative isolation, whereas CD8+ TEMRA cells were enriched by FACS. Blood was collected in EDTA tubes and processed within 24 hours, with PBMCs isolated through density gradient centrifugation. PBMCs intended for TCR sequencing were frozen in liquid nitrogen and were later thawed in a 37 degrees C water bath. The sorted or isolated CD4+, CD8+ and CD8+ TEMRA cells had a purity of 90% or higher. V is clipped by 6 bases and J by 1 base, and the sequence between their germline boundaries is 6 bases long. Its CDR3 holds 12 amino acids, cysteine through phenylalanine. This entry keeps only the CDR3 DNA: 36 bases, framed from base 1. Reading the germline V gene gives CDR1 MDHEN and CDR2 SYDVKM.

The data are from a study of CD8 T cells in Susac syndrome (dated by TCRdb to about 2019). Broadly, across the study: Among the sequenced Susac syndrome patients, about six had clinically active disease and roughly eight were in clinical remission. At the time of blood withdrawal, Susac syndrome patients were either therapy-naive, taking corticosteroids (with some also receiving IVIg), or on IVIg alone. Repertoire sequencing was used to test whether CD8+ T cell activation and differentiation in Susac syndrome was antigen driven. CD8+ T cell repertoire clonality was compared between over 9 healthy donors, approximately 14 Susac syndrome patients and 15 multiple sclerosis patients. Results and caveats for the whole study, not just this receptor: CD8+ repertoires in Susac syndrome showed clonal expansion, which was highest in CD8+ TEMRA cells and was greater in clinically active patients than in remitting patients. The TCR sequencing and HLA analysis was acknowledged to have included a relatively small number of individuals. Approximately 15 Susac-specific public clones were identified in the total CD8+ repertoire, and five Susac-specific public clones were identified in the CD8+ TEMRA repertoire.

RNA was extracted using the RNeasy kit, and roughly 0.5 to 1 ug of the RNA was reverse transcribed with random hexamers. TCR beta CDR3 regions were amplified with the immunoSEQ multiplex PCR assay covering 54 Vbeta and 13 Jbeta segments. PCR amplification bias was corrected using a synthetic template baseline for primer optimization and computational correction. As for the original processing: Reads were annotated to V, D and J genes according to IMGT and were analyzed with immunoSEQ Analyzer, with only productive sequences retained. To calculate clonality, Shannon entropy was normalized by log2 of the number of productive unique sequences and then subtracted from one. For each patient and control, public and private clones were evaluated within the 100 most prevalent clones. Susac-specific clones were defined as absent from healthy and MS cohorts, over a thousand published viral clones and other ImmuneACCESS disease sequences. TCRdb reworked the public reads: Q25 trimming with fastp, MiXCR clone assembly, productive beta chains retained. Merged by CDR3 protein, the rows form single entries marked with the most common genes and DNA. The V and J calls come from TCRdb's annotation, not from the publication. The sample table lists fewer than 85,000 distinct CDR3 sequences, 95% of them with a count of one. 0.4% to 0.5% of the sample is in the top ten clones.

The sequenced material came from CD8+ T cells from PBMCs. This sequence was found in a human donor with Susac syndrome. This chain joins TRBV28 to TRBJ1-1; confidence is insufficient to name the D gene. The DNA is TGTGCCAGCAGGGACGGGAACACTGAAGCTTTCTTT. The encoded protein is CASRDGNTEAFF. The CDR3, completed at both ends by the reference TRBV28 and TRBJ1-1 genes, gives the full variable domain DVKVTQSSRYLVKRTGEKVFLECVQDMDHENMFWYRQDPGLGLRLIYFSYDVKMKEKGDIPEGYSVSREKKERFSLILESASTNQTSMYLCASRDGNTEAFFGQGTRLTVV.